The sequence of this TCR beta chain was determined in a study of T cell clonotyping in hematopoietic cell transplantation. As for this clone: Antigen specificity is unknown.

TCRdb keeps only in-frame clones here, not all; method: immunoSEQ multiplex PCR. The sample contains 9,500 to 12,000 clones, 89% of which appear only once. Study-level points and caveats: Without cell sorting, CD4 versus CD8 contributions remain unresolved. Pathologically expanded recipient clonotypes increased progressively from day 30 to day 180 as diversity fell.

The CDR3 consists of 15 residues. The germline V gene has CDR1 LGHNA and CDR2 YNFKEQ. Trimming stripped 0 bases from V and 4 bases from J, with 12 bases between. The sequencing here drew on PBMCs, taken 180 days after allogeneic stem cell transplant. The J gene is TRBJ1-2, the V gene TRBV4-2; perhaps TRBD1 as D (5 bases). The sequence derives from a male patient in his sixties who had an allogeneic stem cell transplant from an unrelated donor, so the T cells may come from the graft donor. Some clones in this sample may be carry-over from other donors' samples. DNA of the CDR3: TGTGCCAGCAGCCAAGAACTCCGGCAGGGCTATGGCTACACCTTC. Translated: CASSQELRQGYGYTF.